The clone carrying this T cell receptor (beta chain) was observed at least ten times. The antigen is undetermined. As part of library construction, unique molecular identifiers were attached to individual cDNA molecules. TCRdb re-analysed the 5' RACE reads in MiXCR, keeping a single row per CDR3 protein. Of 60,000 or so distinct CDR3 sequences listed, around 12% are singletons. The data are from a study of early T cells in non-severe SARS-CoV-2 infection. Across the study: Chains were not paired, and sequencing was done on bulk RNA from unsorted whole blood. Study-level findings and limits: Sequences matched to VDJdb favored anti-spike CD8 responses, while private and CD4 specificities were missed.

The trim removed 8 bases at V and 6 bases at J, leaving 12 bases unmatched. CDR3 size: 17 residues. Germline assignment: CDR1 MNHEY and CDR2 SVGAGI. The chain combines TRBV6-5 with TRBJ2-2, with 13 bases fitting TRBD2. The origin of this receptor is an adult who was a healthcare worker with PCR-confirmed SARS-CoV-2 infection or an uninfected control (not recorded which). The specimen sequenced was whole blood. The CDR3 region is CASERRVGLAGAGELFF. CDR3 nucleotides: TGTGCCAGCGAACGGCGGGTAGGACTAGCGGGAGCCGGGGAGCTGTTTTTT.